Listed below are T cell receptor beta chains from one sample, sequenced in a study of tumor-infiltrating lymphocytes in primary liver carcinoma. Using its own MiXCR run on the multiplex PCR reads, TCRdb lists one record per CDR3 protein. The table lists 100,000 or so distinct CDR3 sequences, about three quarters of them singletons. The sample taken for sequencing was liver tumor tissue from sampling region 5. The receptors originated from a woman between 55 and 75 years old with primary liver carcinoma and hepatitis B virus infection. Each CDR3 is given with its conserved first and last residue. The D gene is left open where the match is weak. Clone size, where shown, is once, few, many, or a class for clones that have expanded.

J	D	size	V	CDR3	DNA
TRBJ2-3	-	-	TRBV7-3	CASSLHRAPDTQYF	TGTGCCAGCAGCTTACATCGGGCCCCAGATACGCAGTATTTT
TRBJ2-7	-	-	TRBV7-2	CASSPEWVISGQYF	TGTGCCAGCAGTCCGGAGTGGGTTATTAGCGGGCAGTACTTC
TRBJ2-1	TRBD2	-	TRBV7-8	CASSVELAGSCDEQFF	TGTGCCAGCAGCGTAGAACTAGCGGGATCCTGTGATGAGCAGTTCTTC
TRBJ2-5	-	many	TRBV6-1	CASSVDYGQETQYF	TGTGCCAGCAGTGTCGATTACGGACAAGAGACCCAGTACTTC
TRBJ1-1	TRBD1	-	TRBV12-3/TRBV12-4	CASSFRQGNTEAFF	TGTGCCAGCAGTTTCCGACAGGGGAACACTGAAGCTTTCTTT
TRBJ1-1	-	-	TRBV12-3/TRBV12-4	CTSSLGGNTEAFF	TGTACCAGCAGTTTGGGCGGGAACACTGAAGCTTTCTTT
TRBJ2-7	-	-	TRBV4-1	CVSSQGRGSPYEQYF	TGCGTCAGCAGCCAAGGGAGGGGGAGTCCCTACGAACAGTACTTC
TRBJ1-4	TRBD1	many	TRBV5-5	CASGTGTGVTNEKLFF	TGTGCCAGCGGAACCGGGACAGGGGTAACTAATGAAAAACTGTTTTTT
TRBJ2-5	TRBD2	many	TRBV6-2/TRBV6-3	CASSRTSSQETQYF	TGTGCCAGCAGTCGGACTAGCAGTCAAGAGACCCAGTACTTC
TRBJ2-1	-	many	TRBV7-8	CASSPLYEQFF	TGTGCCAGCAGCCCCCTTTATGAGCAGTTCTTC
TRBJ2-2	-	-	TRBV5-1	CASSLAKSKNTGELFF	TGCGCCAGCAGCTTGGCCAAAAGCAAGAACACGGGGGAGCTGTTTTTT
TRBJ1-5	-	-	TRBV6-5	CASTYNGNQAQHF	TGTGCCAGCACTTATAACGGTAATCAGGCCCAGCATTTT
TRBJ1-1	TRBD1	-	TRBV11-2	CASNFNTYRGRAFF	TGTGCCAGCAACTTTAACACTTACAGGGGGAGAGCTTTCTTT
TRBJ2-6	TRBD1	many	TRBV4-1	CASSPGTAGANVLTF	TGCGCCAGCAGCCCGGGGACAGCTGGGGCCAACGTCCTGACTTTC
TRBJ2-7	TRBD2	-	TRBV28	CVSSGTSGRAGYEQYF	TGTGTCAGCAGTGGGACTAGCGGGAGGGCCGGGTACGAGCAGTACTTC
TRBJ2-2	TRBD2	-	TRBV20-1	CSARVAGATGELFF	TGCAGTGCTAGGGTAGCGGGAGCCACCGGGGAGCTGTTTTTT
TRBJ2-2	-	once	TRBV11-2	CATSLDRTGELFF	TGTGCCACCAGTTTAGATAGGACTGGGGAGCTATTTTTT
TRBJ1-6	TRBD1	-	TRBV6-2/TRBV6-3	CASRDRDSVNSPLHF	TGTGCCAGCAGGGACCGGGACAGCGTCAATTCACCCCTCCACTTT
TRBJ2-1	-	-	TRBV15	CATSAGPSSYNEQFF	TGTGCCACCAGCGCTGGCCCGAGCTCCTACAATGAGCAGTTCTTC